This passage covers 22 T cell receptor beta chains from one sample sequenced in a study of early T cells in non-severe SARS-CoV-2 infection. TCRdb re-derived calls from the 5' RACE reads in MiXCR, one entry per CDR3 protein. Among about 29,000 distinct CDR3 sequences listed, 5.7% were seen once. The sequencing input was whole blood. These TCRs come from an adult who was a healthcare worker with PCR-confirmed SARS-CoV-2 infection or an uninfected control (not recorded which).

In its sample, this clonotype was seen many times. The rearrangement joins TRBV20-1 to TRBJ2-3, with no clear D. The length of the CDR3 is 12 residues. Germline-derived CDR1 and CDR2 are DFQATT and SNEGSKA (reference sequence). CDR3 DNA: TGCTCAACCGAGACGCATGACGATACGCAGTATTTT. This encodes CSTETHDDTQYF.

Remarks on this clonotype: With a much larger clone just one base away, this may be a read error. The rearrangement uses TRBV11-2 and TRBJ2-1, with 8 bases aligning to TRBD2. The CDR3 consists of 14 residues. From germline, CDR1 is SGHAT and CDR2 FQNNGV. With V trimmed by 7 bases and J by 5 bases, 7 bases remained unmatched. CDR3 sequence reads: CASNPGGPNNEQFF. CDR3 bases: TGTGCCAGCAATCCGGGGGGGCCCAACAATGAGCAGTTCTTC.

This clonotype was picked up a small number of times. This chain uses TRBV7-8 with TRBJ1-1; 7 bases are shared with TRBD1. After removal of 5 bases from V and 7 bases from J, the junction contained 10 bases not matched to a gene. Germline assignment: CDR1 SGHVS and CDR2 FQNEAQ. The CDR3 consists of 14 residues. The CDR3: CASSLTEGAIEAFF. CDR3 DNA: TGTGCCAGCAGCCTCACGGAGGGGGCGATTGAAGCTTTCTTT.

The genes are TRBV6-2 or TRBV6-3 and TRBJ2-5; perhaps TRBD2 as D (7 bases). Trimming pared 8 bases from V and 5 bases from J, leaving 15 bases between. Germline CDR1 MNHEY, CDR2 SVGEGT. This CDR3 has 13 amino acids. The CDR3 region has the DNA TGTGCCAGCGCGGAGGGGGGGCAGGAGACCCAGTACTTC. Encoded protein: CASAEGGQETQYF.

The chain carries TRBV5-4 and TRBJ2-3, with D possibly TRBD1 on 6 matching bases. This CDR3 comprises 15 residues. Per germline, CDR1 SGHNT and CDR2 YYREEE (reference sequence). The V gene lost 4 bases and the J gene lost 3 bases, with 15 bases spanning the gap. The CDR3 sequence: CASSRGLTETDTQYF. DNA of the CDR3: TGTGCCAGCAGCAGGGGGTTGACAGAAACAGATACGCAGTATTTT.

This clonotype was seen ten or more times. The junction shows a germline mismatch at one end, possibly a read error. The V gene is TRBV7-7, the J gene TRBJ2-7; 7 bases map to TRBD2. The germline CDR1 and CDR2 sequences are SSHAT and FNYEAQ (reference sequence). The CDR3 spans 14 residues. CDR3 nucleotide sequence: TGTGCTAGCAGCCCCAGCGGGGTCTCCTACGAGCAGTACTTC. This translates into CASSPSGVSYEQYF.

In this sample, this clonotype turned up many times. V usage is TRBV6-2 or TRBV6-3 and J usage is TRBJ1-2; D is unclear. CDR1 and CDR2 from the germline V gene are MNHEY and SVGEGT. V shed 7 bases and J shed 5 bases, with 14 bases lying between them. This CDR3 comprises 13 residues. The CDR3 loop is CASTDGEEYGYTF. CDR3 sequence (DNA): TGTGCCAGCACAGATGGTGAGGAATATGGCTACACCTTC.

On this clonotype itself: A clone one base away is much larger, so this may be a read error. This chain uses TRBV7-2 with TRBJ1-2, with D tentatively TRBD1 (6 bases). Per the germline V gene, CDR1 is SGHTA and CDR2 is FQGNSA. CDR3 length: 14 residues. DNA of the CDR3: TGTCCCAGCAGCTTAGGACAGCGAAACTATGGCTACACCTTC. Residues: CPSSLGQRNYGYTF.

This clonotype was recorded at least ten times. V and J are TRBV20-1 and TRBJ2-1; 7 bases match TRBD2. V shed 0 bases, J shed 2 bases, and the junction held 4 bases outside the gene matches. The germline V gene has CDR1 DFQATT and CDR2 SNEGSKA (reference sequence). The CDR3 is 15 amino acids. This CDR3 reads CSARDLAGAYNEQFF. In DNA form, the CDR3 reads TGCAGTGCTAGAGATTTGGCGGGGGCCTACAATGAGCAGTTCTTC.

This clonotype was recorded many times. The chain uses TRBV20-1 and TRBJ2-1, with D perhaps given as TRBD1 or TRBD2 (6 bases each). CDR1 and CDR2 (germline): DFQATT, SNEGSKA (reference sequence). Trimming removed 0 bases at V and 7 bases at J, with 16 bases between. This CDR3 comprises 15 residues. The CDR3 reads CSARDPGHGGNEQFF. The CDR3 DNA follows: TGCAGTGCTAGAGATCCGGGACATGGAGGGAATGAGCAGTTCTTC.

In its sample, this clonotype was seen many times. CDR3 DNA: TGTGCCTGGAGAAGAGAGGTGAACACTGAAGCTTTCTTT. It yields the protein CAWRREVNTEAFF. The genes are TRBV30 and TRBJ1-1; no clear D. The ends were cut back, 3 bases at V and 0 bases at J, with 8 bases in the middle. Germline loops: CDR1 GTSNPN, CDR2 SVGIG (reference sequence). The CDR3 totals 13 residues.

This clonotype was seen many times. As DNA, the CDR3 is TGTGCCACCAGTGACCCGTCTGGAGAGACCCAGTACTTC. It is translated as CATSDPSGETQYF. The V gene is TRBV24-1, the J gene TRBJ2-5, with unresolved D. CDR1 is KGHDR and CDR2 is SFDVKD in the germline V gene. V was cut by 4 bases and J by 4 bases, with 9 bases left in between. CDR3 size: 13 residues.

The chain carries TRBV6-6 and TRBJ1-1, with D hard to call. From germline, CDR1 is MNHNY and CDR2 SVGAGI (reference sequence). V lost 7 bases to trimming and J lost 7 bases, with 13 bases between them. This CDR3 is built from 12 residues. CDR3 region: CASMTRAFEAFF. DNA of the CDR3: TGTGCCAGCATGACCCGCGCCTTTGAAGCTTTCTTT.

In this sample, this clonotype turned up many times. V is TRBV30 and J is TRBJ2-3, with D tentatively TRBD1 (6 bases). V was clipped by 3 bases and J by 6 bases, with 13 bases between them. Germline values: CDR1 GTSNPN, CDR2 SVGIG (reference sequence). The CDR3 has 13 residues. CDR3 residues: CAWRSGATDTQYF. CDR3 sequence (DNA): TGTGCCTGGAGATCAGGGGCCACGGATACGCAGTATTTT.

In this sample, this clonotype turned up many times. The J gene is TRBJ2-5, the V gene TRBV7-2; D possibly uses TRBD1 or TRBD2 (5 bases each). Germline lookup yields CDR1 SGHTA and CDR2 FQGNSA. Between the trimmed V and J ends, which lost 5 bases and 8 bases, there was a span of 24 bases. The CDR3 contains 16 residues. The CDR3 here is CASSPYRDGQKRTQYF. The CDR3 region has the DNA TGTGCCAGCAGCCCATACCGGGACGGCCAAAAGAGAACCCAGTACTTC.

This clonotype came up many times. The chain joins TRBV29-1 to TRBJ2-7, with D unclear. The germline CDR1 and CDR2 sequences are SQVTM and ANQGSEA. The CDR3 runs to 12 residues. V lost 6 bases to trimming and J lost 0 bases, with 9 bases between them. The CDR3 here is CSVIIVSYEQYF. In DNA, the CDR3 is TGCAGCGTGATAATAGTCTCCTACGAGCAGTACTTC.

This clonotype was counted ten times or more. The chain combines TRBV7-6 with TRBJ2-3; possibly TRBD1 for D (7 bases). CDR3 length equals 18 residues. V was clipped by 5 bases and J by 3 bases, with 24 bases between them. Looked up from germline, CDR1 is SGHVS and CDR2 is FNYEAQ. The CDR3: CASSGMIRRGVKTDTQYF. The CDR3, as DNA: TGTGCCAGCAGCGGGATGATACGCAGGGGGGTGAAAACAGATACGCAGTATTTT.

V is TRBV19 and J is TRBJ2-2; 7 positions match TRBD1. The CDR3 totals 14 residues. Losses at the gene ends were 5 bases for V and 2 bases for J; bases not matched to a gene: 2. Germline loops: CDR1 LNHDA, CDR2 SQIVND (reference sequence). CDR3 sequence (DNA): TGTGCCAGTAGTGGGACAGAAAACACCGGGGAGCTGTTTTTT. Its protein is CASSGTENTGELFF. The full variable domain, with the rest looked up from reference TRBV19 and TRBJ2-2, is DGGITQSPKYLFRKEGQNVTLSCEQNLNHDAMYWYRQDPGQGLRLIYYSQIVNDFQKGDIAEGYSVSREKKESFPLTVTSAQKNPTAFYLCASSGTENTGELFFGEGSRLTVL.

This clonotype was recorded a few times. The CDR3 coding sequence is TGTGCCAGCAGTCCCGGGCTAGCGGGGGCCCCGTGGACCGGGGAGCTGTTTTTT. This codes for CASSPGLAGAPWTGELFF. This chain joins TRBV28 and TRBJ2-2, with 10 bases identical to TRBD2. Germline V gene sequence: CDR1 MDHEN, CDR2 SYDVKM. V trimming: 5 bases; J trimming: 5 bases; junction bases outside the gene matches: 14. The CDR3 extends over 18 amino acids.

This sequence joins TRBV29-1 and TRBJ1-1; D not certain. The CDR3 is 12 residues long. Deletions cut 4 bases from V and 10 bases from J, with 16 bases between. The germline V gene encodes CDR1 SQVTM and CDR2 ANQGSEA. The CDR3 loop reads CSVVLDGGLAFF. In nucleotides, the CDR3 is TGCAGCGTTGTTTTAGACGGCGGGTTAGCTTTCTTT.

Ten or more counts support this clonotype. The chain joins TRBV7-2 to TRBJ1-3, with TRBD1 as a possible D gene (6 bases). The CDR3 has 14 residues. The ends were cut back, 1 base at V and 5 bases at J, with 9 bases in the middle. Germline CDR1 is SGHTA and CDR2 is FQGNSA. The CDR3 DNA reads TGTGCCAGCAGCTTAGAGGACAGCAGAAACACCATATATTTT. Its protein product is CASSLEDSRNTIYF.

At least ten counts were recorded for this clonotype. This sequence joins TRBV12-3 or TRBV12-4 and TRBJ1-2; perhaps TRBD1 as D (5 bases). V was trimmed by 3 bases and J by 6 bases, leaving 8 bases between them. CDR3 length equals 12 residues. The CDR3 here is CASSFTGDGYTF. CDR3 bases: TGTGCCAGCAGTTTTACGGGGGATGGCTACACCTTC.